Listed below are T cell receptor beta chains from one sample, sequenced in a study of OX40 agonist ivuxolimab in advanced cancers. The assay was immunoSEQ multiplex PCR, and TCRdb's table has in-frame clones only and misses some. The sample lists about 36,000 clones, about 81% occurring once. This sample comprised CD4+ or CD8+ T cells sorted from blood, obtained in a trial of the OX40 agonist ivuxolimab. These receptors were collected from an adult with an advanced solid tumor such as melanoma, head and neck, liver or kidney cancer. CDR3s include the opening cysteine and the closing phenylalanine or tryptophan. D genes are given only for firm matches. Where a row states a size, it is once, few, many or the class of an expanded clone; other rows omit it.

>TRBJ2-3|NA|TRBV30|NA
CAWSVGGIALSGKQYF
TGTGCCTGGAGTGTAGGCGGGATAGCTCTATCCGGGAAGCAGTATTTT
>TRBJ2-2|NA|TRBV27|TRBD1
CASSLGQITGELFF
TGTGCCAGCAGTTTGGGACAGATCACCGGGGAGCTGTTTTTT
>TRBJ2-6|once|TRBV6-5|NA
CASSYAGANVLTF
TGTGCCAGCAGTTACGCTGGGGCCAACGTCCTGACTTTC
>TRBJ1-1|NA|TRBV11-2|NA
CASSRQLNTEAFF
TGTGCCAGCAGCCGTCAGTTGAACACTGAAGCTTTCTTT
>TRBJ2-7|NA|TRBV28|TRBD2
CASSRGAGGLSYEQYF
TGTGCCAGCAGTAGGGGAGCGGGGGGGCTTTCCTACGAGCAGTACTTC
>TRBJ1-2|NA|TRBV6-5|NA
CASSARDGYNYGYTF
TGTGCCAGCAGTGCCCGGGACGGTTATAACTATGGCTACACCTTC
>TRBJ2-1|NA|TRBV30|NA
CACQDELEQFF
TGTGCCTGCCAGGACGAGCTTGAGCAGTTCTTC
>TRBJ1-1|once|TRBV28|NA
CASSQQTPRSTEAFF
TGTGCCAGCAGTCAACAGACCCCGAGAAGCACTGAAGCTTTCTTT
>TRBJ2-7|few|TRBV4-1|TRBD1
CASSQKTSGGSSYEQYF
TGCGCCAGCAGCCAAAAGACTTCAGGGGGTAGCTCCTACGAGCAGTACTTC
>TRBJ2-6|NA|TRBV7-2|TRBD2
CASRPTSGGPSGANVLTF
TGTGCCAGCAGACCGACTAGCGGGGGCCCCTCTGGGGCCAACGTCCTGACTTTC